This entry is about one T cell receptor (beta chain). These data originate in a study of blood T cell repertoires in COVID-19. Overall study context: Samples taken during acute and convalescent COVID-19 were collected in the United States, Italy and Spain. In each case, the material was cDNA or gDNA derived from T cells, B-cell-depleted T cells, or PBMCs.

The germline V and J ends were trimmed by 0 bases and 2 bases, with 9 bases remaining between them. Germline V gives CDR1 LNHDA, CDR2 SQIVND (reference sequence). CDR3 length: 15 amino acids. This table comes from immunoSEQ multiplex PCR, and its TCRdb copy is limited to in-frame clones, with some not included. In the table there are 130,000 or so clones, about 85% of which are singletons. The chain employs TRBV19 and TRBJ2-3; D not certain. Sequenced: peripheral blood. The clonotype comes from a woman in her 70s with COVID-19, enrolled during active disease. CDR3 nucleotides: TGTGCCAGTAGTATAGATCCACATTCCACAGATACGCAGTATTTT. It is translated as CASSIDPHSTDTQYF.